The sequence of this T cell receptor beta chain was determined in a study of PD-1 blockade in mismatch repair-deficient tumors. Across the whole study: All were previously treated, progressing patients with about twelve mismatch repair-deficient cancer types. Points from the study as a whole: Tumor-resident clones, often undetectable pretreatment in blood, expanded then contracted after pembrolizumab.

TCRs were sequenced from three patients responding to pembrolizumab. The CDR3 covers 14 residues. CDR1 is SGHNT and CDR2 is YENEEA in the germline V gene. The V and J ends lost 5 bases and 7 bases, in that order; junction bases with no gene match: 7. TCRdb's copy holds only in-frame clones and misses some; the assay was immunoSEQ multiplex PCR. The sample lists 80,000 to 100,000 clones, over 75% occurring once. Points on this clone: No antigen is known for it.

The chain has TRBV11-3 and TRBJ2-1, with TRBD2 matching over 8 bases. The material sequenced was peripheral blood, taken 12 weeks after starting pembrolizumab. The TCR comes from an adult with mismatch repair-deficient cancer. The CDR3, as DNA: TGTGCCAGCAGCCCCGTAGCGGGATCGAATGAGCAGTTCTTC. Translated: CASSPVAGSNEQFF.